The sequence of this T cell receptor beta chain was determined in a study of cytomegalovirus exposure and HLA in healthy donors (TCRdb year 2017). With respect to the entire study: According to an earlier analysis of 450 to 650 of the donors, about 190 million T cells yielded 117 million unique TCR beta sequences and 250 to 350 Gb of sequence data. Genome-wide SNP genotypes for about three fifths of the roughly 700 donors were used in a later genetic analysis, which treated that subset as a discovery cohort. An early release covering some 640 HLA-typed donors comprised 300 to 350 gigabases of sequencing data and tens of millions of unique TCR sequences. The study profiled the T cell repertoires of under 700 subjects by immunosequencing and related them to cytomegalovirus serostatus. Along with the approximately 700-subject first cohort, a separate validation cohort of roughly 110 different subjects was used. All discovery cohort repertoires had been generated using a single sequencing platform. In a later analysis, previously published TCR beta repertoires from fewer than 750 donors were re-analyzed and high-resolution HLA genotyping was added so that TCR occurrence patterns could be studied. Among the roughly 400 genotyped donors, around 81% belonged to the genetic ancestry cluster associated with self-reported Caucasian donors. Among some 400 genotyped donors of the cohort, an average of approximately 200,000 unique TCR beta nucleotide sequences was sequenced per donor, of which roughly 18% were non-productive. Both class I and class II loci were covered by HLA typing, at four-digit resolution. To predict cytomegalovirus infection status, the study combined high-throughput TCR immunosequencing, statistical association of individual TCRs with disease status, and machine learning. The number of donors typed differed by locus, with about 620-630 for A, B, C, DRB1 and DQB1, about 500 for DQA1, 600 to 610 for DPA1, and 450 to 480 for DPB1. Because of strong linkage in the cohort, four to six DR-DQ haplotypes were treated as single units for association and clustering. The aim of the study was to test whether cataloging public T cell receptors could identify signatures of past pathogen exposure. Rather than drawing on any new phenotypic data, the later analysis identified candidate immune exposures from TCR beta sequences and the way those sequences occurred across donors. Donor age, sex, ethnicity and CMV serostatus were compiled together with the repertoire data. An earlier analysis of around 540 of the donors applied high-throughput TCR beta sequencing to assess whether each TCR beta V gene segment acted as functional or pseudogenic.

Libraries were constructed by the immunoSEQ multiplex PCR assay. For the multiplex PCR, a mixture combining 60 forward primers for TCR Vbeta segments and 13 reverse primers for TCR Jbeta segments was used. The CDR3 region of rearranged TCR beta genes was amplified from genomic DNA by a multiplex PCR assay. The amplified TCR beta libraries were sequenced on the Illumina HiSeq System as 87-base-pair reads. On the study's bioinformatics: Across the 500 to 850 repertoires, a later analysis counted roughly 77 million unique TCR beta chains, 9.5 million to 13 million of which were shared by at least two donors. Raw reads were error-corrected and collapsed into unique sequences with a nearest-neighbor algorithm that merged closely related sequences to remove PCR and sequencing errors. To assign V, D and J gene segments, CDR3 sequences were aligned to IMGT reference sequences. For a sequence to be retained, a match of at least six nucleotides to both a V gene segment and a J gene segment was required. Rearrangements were classified as productive when the CDR3 lacked stop codons and remained in frame with V and J, and all other rearrangements were classified as non-productive. Following IMGT convention, CDR3 was defined as the stretch from the second conserved V-encoded cysteine to the conserved J-encoded phenylalanine. The earlier analysis of a few hundred of the donors excluded sequences that lacked an unambiguous match to a single V gene segment. In an earlier analysis of approximately 500 of the donors, a V segment was called functional when productive rearrangements were above 56.7%, and segregating when the standard deviation between donors exceeded 5%. To diagnose cytomegalovirus status from the catalog of TCR beta chain sequences, a statistical classification framework was built. V and J gene assignment, in a later analysis, came from comparing TCR nucleotide sequences with IMGT/GENE-DB human TR gene sequences. Using the TCRdist pipeline, a later analysis assigned CDR3 sequences along with most-parsimonious VDJ recombination scenarios. In a later analysis, each TCR beta chain was defined by its CDR3 amino acid sequence together with its V-gene family, and reads without a unique V-gene family were excluded. A later analysis removed roughly 590 highly shared, low-generation-probability nucleotide sequences to deal with suspected cross-contamination and a sequencing artifact. A later analysis calculated a clonal expansion index for each public chain from normalized within-repertoire ranks of inferred template counts. In a later analysis, generation probabilities were computed using a VDJ recombination model fitted to out-of-frame rearrangements, and the results were checked against IGoR. In a later analysis, TCR-TCR, TCR-HLA and TCR-CMV co-occurrence was scored with hypergeometric tests, and a repertoire-size bias correction was applied to TCR pairs. False discovery rates were estimated in a later analysis by permuting HLA or CMV assignments 20 times. In a later analysis, co-occurring TCRs were grouped using DBSCAN, and TCRdist sequence similarity was added for clustering within HLA-allele-positive subsets. Co-occurrence clustering excluded repertoires with fewer than 30,000 or more than 120,000 public chains, plus five with anomalous nucleotide sharing. TCRdb took over this immuneACCESS table, retaining in-frame rearrangements with V and J assigned. Such tables are incomplete; in checked studies, under half of the missing clones stem from an unresolved V gene, and the remainder is unexplained. The DNA gave D and trimming, while V, J and clone size come from that table. This sample comprises 130,000 to 150,000 clones, approximately 79% of them detected only once. Less than 3% of the sample goes to the ten largest clones.

V is shortened by 0 bases, J by 4 bases, and the region joining them spans 13 bases. CDR1 and CDR2 (SGHRS, YFSETQ) derive from the germline V gene. Reading from cysteine to phenylalanine, the CDR3 counts 15 amino acids. Of the read, only the CDR3 DNA is kept; its 45 bases are in frame from base 1. What the study reported, not specific to this receptor: Most TCR sequences were seen in very few donors, while some public TCRs were found in many individuals. Specific HLA alleles were associated with roughly 16,000 TCR beta sequences at a false discovery rate of 0.05 in a later analysis. In a later analysis, HLA-associated TCR beta chains showed more clonal expansion and lower generation probabilities than non-associated chains that were equally common. A few of the identified cytomegalovirus-associated TCR beta chains were confirmed in vitro to be specific for cytomegalovirus antigens. A further reported finding was that TCR beta sequences accurately predicted the HLA-A and HLA-B alleles for most subjects in the first cohort. A later analysis found that most CMV-associated TCR beta chains appeared HLA-restricted, with HLA associations seemingly driven largely by CMV exposure. Only TCR beta chains were sequenced in this cohort, and the absence of alpha or paired-chain data limited detectable features. Immune exposure information for the cohort was limited to CMV serostatus. Correlated functional status among segregating V segments might be attributable to linkage disequilibrium, but an unknown experimental factor could not be ruled out. The classifier was reported to diagnose cytomegalovirus status with high specificity and sensitivity in both the original and validation cohorts. The presence/absence analyses assumed that sequencing depth was roughly uniform across donors, and that assumption may not be true. The earlier analysis of approximately 560 of the donors excluded around 17 rarely observed V segments, including chromosome 9 orphons, because counts were too low. Strong co-occurrence of HLA alleles, especially DR and DQ, made assigning TCR associations to individual alleles difficult. A later analysis found that TCR association rates varied across HLA loci, with DRB1 alleles showing the most associated TCRs and HLA-C alleles the fewest. The 87-base-pair reads could not distinguish some IMGT-functional V segments, including TRBV6-2 and TRBV6-3, so those segments were excluded. V-gene and J-gene trimming of TCR beta chains was associated with a missense DCLRE1C variant in a later genetic analysis, and the association was replicated in an independent cohort. A total of 150 or so TCR beta chains were listed by the study as associated with cytomegalovirus. Because HLA typing was missing for some donors at each locus, association tests included only the typed subset. Broadly in line with IMGT annotations, most TCR beta V segments showed up in productive rearrangements about 87% or about 30% of the time in an earlier analysis of approximately 600 of the donors. Compared with the approximately 670-donor mean, donors in an Asian-associated ancestry cluster had fewer N-insertions in productive TCRs, according to a later genetic analysis. In a later analysis, several top co-occurrence clusters were reported to appear linked to parvovirus B19, influenza, CMV and Epstein-Barr virus. The sequencing pipeline was judged likely to have produced a cluster of highly shared sequence variants as a technical artifact. It was suggested by the authors that the approach could potentially be generalized to other disease states and immunological phenotypes.

The cohort comprised approximately 700 healthy bone marrow donors. All cohort members were sampled while nominally healthy, although unrecorded immune exposures were likely present. The donor tested CMV seronegative and was one of the 352 seronegative cohort members. Every donor gave a peripheral blood sample, and the peripheral blood mononuclear cells from that sample were used for TCR beta sequencing. The Qiagen DNeasy Blood Extraction Kit was used to extract genomic DNA from the blood cell samples. On this clone itself: There is no known antigen for this receptor. No qualities accompany the bases; no much larger clone lies one base away.

The rearranged chain carries TRBV5-1 and TRBJ2-5, with a weak D call of TRBD2 (7 bases match). This receptor was identified in a woman aged 30 to 39 in good health and CMV-seronegative. Sequencing was performed on PBMCs. Read as DNA, the sequence is TGCGCCAGCAGCTTGGAAGGGGGGGAAGGAGAGACCCAGTACTTC. Its product reads: CASSLEGGEGETQYF.